The rows below give T cell receptor beta chains drawn from one sample of a study of T-cell memory formation after mild COVID-19. Each CDR3 protein is one row after TCRdb ran MiXCR on the 5' RACE reads. The sample has some 490,000 distinct CDR3 sequences, around a sixth seen once. Sequenced input: PBMCs or a T cell subset sorted from them (not recorded which). Receptor source: an adult woman who had mild COVID-19 (a few samples of this study predate the infection). Cell type and time point are not known. The CDR3 runs from the conserved cysteine through the conserved F or W.

16,TRBV19,CASSKGYWGAHTEAFF
15,TRBV14,CASRGTGAEYYEQYF
15,TRBV5-1,CASSLPTGGGTEAFF
15,TRBV7-9,CASSPRRGHQETQYF
12,TRBV3-1,CASSLYPDEQFF
13,TRBV29-1,CSADDRGTDTQYF
15,TRBV9,CASSVDRGLNEKLFF
15,TRBV4-2,CASSPGGSYQETQYF
15,TRBV13,CASSIRGREVYEQYF
17,TRBV14,CASSHVWGVRAYNEQFF
16,TRBV7-9,CASSLALGLAGDTQYF
16,TRBV6-1,CASSVNSGGDYNEQFF
12,TRBV29-1,CSVEIPTGELFF
16,TRBV20-1,CSASSGGFSSTDTQYF
14,TRBV27,CASSGRGGSYEQYF
14,TRBV12-3/TRBV12-4,CASSFVTNLYEQYF
16,TRBV7-2,CASSLNRGSGANVLTF
13,TRBV11-2,CASSLAGTLGYTF
12,TRBV7-8,CASPRDSPSAYF
14,TRBV11-2,CASSPSLRLALRYF
15,TRBV7-3,CASSFGGGRVNEQFF
16,TRBV18,CASSPRVAGSSYEQYF
17,TRBV12-3/TRBV12-4,CASSFRVTISSYNEQFF
14,TRBV24-1,CATSDPMREETQYF
13,TRBV11-2,CASSATGRIEQFF
15,TRBV5-6,CASSFGGHNNQPQHF
13,TRBV30,CAWSLQGLTEAFF
17,TRBV6-5,CASSYPRGEREGYEQYF
17,TRBV6-6,CASSYGGVYSGTFEQYF
13,TRBV5-8,CASSSLGGSGYTF